Presented here are 22 T cell receptor beta chains from one specimen sequenced in a study of glioma-infiltrating T cells. Using RNA template, CDR3s of TCR alpha and beta were amplified with iRepertoire arm-PCR. MiXCR, run by TCRdb on the multiplex PCR reads, gives a single entry per CDR3 protein. The sample lists around 390,000 distinct CDR3 sequences, 41% occurring once. The material sequenced was glioma tissue, nonneoplastic brain tissue, or PBMCs (not recorded which). The receptors here all came from a human donor with low-grade glioma or glioblastoma, undergoing nonglioma brain surgery, or in good health (not recorded which).

This clonotype was counted ten times or more. The rearrangement joins TRBV6-1 to TRBJ2-7; a weak D match, TRBD1 (5 bases). The length of the CDR3 is 14 residues. The V end lost 6 bases, the J end lost 0 bases, and 12 bases lay between the germline ends. Germline loops: CDR1 MNHNS, CDR2 SASEGT. CDR3: CASSAGISSYEQYF. The CDR3 bases are TGTGCCAGCAGCGCAGGGATTAGCTCCTACGAGCAGTACTTC.

The chain joins TRBV15 to TRBJ2-2, with TRBD2 identical over 9 bases. V shed 5 bases, J shed 3 bases, and the junction held 7 bases outside the gene matches. The CDR3 has 16 amino acids. Germline assignment: CDR1 LNHNV and CDR2 YYDKDF (reference sequence). CDR3 coding DNA: TGTGCCACCAGCCCCTGGACTAGCGACTACACCGGGGAGCTGTTTTTT. It yields the protein CATSPWTSDYTGELFF.

Of note for this clonotype: A much larger clone sits a single nucleotide away, making a read error possible. The rearrangement uses TRBV27 and TRBJ2-2; D is perhaps TRBD2 (6 bases). Germline assignment: CDR1 MNHEY and CDR2 SMNVEV (reference sequence). The CDR3 sequence is 15 residues long. V shed 2 bases and J shed 7 bases, with 14 bases lying between them. The DNA of the CDR3 is TGTGCCAGCAGTTTACGGGGGAGGAATGTCGGGGAGCTGTTTTTT. This codes for CASSLRGRNVGELFF.

In regard to this clonotype: Here the CDR3 omits its conserved ending phenylalanine or tryptophan, so a read error is the likely source. The chain combines TRBV28 with TRBJ2-5; D is possibly TRBD2 (6 bases). The CDR3 extends over 12 amino acids. CDR1 MDHEN and CDR2 SYDVKM come from the germline V gene. V was trimmed by 5 bases and J by 7 bases, leaving 11 bases between them. The CDR3 region is CASSTRRVTQYL. The DNA for the CDR3 is TGTGCCAGCAGTACTCGGAGGGTGACCCAGTACCTC.

CDR3: CASSLGHISIYEQYF. CDR3 in DNA: TGTGCCAGCAGCTTAGGCCATATATCGATCTACGAGCAGTACTTC. The chain uses TRBV7-2 and TRBJ2-7, with no clear D. Germline-derived CDR1 and CDR2 are SGHTA and FQGNSA. The V end was cut by 1 base, the J end by 3 bases, with 13 bases between. This CDR3 has 15 amino acids.

This clonotype was picked up many times. The chain carries TRBV27 and TRBJ2-7; a possible D gene is TRBD2 (6 bases). CDR3 length: 14 amino acids. CDR1 MNHEY and CDR2 SMNVEV come from the germline V gene (reference sequence). V was clipped by 7 bases and J by 3 bases, with 16 bases between them. CDR3 bases: TGTGCCAGCAAGCCGGGACTGAGGGACTACGAGCAGTACTTC. It translates to CASKPGLRDYEQYF.

The chain links TRBV5-1 to TRBJ2-5; D possibly corresponds to TRBD1 (6 bases). V lost 4 bases to trimming and J lost 2 bases, with 12 bases between them. This CDR3 has 14 amino acids. Germline CDR1 is SGHRS and CDR2 is YFSETQ. The CDR3 sequence: CASSTGTRQETQYF. The CDR3 nucleotides read TGCGCCAGCAGCACCGGGACAAGACAAGAGACCCAGTACTTC.

This clonotype was seen a few times. The chain uses TRBV14 and TRBJ2-5, with D uncertain. CDR1 and CDR2 (germline): SGHDN, FVKESK. With 4 bases removed from V and 1 base from J, the gap between germline ends came to 13 bases. The CDR3 contains 15 residues. CDR3 sequence reads: CASSPWEQIQETQYF. The CDR3 DNA follows: TGTGCCAGCAGCCCCTGGGAACAGATCCAAGAGACCCAGTACTTC.

This clonotype turned up a few times. The chain recombines TRBV28 with TRBJ2-7, with TRBD1 identical over 8 bases. V was clipped by 5 bases and J by 4 bases; unmatched bases: 10. This CDR3 contains 15 residues. Germline CDR1 is MDHEN and CDR2 is SYDVKM. The CDR3 region has the DNA TGTGCCAGCAGTCCGGACAGGGCAGACTCTTACGAGCAGTACTTC. This translates into CASSPDRADSYEQYF.

This clonotype occurred many times. This rearrangement joins TRBV27 to TRBJ1-1, with D hard to call. The CDR3 runs 12 residues. CDR1 is MNHEY and CDR2 is SMNVEV in the germline V gene (reference sequence). The germline V and J ends were trimmed by 5 bases and 4 bases, with 8 bases remaining between them. CDR3 loop: CASSGFGTEAFF. The CDR3 coding sequence is TGTGCCAGCAGTGGTTTCGGCACTGAAGCTTTCTTT.

Points on this clonotype: A much larger clone lies one base from this, so it may be a read error. The chain uses TRBV28 and TRBJ1-5; D unclear. The CDR3 consists of 14 residues. From germline, CDR1 is MDHEN and CDR2 SYDVKM. V was shortened by 7 bases and J by 3 bases, with 13 bases between the two germline ends. CDR3 sequence (DNA): TGTGCCAGCACCTTTATCTTTCACAATCAGCCCCAGCATTTT. Its protein is CASTFIFHNQPQHF.

This chain links TRBV2 with TRBJ2-1; 9 bases are a match to TRBD2. This CDR3 comprises 14 residues. Germline V CDR1 and CDR2: SNHLY, FYNNEI. V trimming: 8 bases; J trimming: 2 bases; junction bases outside the gene matches: 4. DNA of the CDR3: TGTGCCAGCCACCGGACTAGCGCCTACAATGAGCAGTTCTTC. Amino acid sequence: CASHRTSAYNEQFF.

As regards this clonotype: A read error may explain this, as a much larger clone is one base away. The CDR3 does not end in the conserved phenylalanine or tryptophan, so this is likely a read error. The chain is built from TRBV27 and TRBJ2-6; D is ambiguous. Germline CDR1 MNHEY, CDR2 SMNVEV (reference sequence). The CDR3 runs to 15 residues. Trimming left V 5 bases short and J 4 bases short, with 12 bases between. Written as DNA, the CDR3 is TGTGCCAGCAGTGTCCGGGTATCCGGGGCCAACGTCCTGACTCTC. Encoded protein: CASSVRVSGANVLTL.

This clonotype was counted at least ten times. The V and J genes are TRBV27 and TRBJ1-5; possibly TRBD1 for D (6 bases). Looked up from germline, CDR1 is MNHEY and CDR2 is SMNVEV (reference sequence). This CDR3 is built from 14 residues. Trimming pared 9 bases from V and 2 bases from J, leaving 14 bases between. CDR3 loop: CASSPAGGNQPQHF. CDR3 coding DNA: TGTGCCAGTTCCCCGGCAGGGGGCAATCAGCCCCAGCATTTT.

This clonotype has a handful of counts. The chain employs TRBV19 and TRBJ2-3, with D unclear. The germline CDR1 and CDR2 sequences are LNHDA and SQIVND (reference sequence). V was clipped by 3 bases and J by 1 base, with 8 bases between them. The CDR3 covers 14 residues. This chain's CDR3 is CASSIFGGTDTQYF. CDR3 DNA: TGTGCCAGTAGTATTTTTGGGGGCACAGATACGCAGTATTTT.

Comments on this clonotype: With a much larger clone just one base away, this may be a read error. The chain uses TRBV6-5 and TRBJ2-1; 7 positions match TRBD2. Germline lookup yields CDR1 MNHEY and CDR2 SVGAGI. The trim removed 2 bases at V and 8 bases at J, leaving 3 bases unmatched. The CDR3 spans 13 residues. CDR3 sequence (DNA): TGTGCCAGCAGTTACACTAGCGTAGATGAGCAGTTCTTC. Amino acid sequence: CASSYTSVDEQFF.

Comments on this clonotype: One end of the junction does not line up with germline, which may come from a read error. V and J are TRBV6-1 and TRBJ2-7; D ambiguous. This CDR3 comprises 12 residues. Per the germline V gene, CDR1 is MNHNS and CDR2 is SASEGT. The CDR3 protein is CASFSSSYEQCF. As DNA, the CDR3 is TGTGCCAGCTTTAGTTCCTCCTACGAGCAGTGCTTC.

This clonotype was picked up a small number of times. This rearrangement joins TRBV6-6 to TRBJ1-6, with TRBD1 as a possible D gene (6 bases). Germline CDR1 reads MNHNY; CDR2 reads SVGAGI (reference sequence). The CDR3 has 16 residues. Trimming took off 10 bases at V and 0 bases at J, with 16 bases between the two ends. The CDR3 region has the DNA TGTGCCACCGGGGGGCTGGGGAGCTCCTATAATTCACCCCTCCACTTT. This translates into CATGGLGSSYNSPLHF.

The chain carries TRBV4-1 and TRBJ2-5; D remains ambiguous. The end of the DNA is better explained by TRBJ2-7, so the J call may be wrong. Germline CDR1 and CDR2: MGHRA and YSYEKL. CDR3 size: 13 residues. The CDR3 here is CASSQPGPYEQYF. The CDR3 DNA follows: TGCGCCAGCAGCCAACCCGGACCCTACGAGCAGTACTTC.

A few counts support this clonotype. The chain joins TRBV7-9 to TRBJ1-2; D perhaps matches TRBD1 (6 bases). The CDR3 has 12 residues. The V gene lost 5 bases and the J gene lost 8 bases, with 12 bases spanning the gap. Per germline, CDR1 SEHNR and CDR2 FQNEAQ (reference sequence). The CDR3 loop is CASSPRQVGYTF. In nucleotides, the CDR3 is TGTGCCAGCAGCCCCAGACAGGTCGGCTACACCTTC.

As regards this clonotype: A read error is possible here, since a much larger clone lies one base away. The rearrangement uses TRBV20-1 and TRBJ2-7; perhaps TRBD2 as D (8 bases). The CDR3 extends over 14 amino acids. Trimming shortened V by 7 bases and J by 8 bases, and 24 bases separated the two germline ends. CDR1 DFQATT and CDR2 SNEGSKA come from the germline V gene (reference sequence). The CDR3 DNA is TGCAGTGTCGGGACAGCGGGAGCCCCAGTAAAGCAGTACTTC. Translated: CSVGTAGAPVKQYF.

V gene TRBV4-1 combines with J gene TRBJ1-5; D remains unclear. CDR1 is MGHRA, CDR2 YSYEKL, per germline. CDR3 length: 15 amino acids. V gave up 0 bases and J gave up 7 bases, with 13 bases separating them. The CDR3 nucleotides read TGCGCCAGCAGCCAAGATGAGGTTGCTTGGCAGCCCCAGCATTTT. Its translation: CASSQDEVAWQPQHF.